A single sample is the source of the 4 T cell receptor beta chains below, sequenced in a study of OX40 agonist ivuxolimab in advanced cancers. TCRdb keeps only in-frame clones here, not all; method: immunoSEQ multiplex PCR. The sample includes fewer than 90,000 clones, 85% to 90% seen only once; the top ten take roughly 3%. The sample in question was CD4+ or CD8+ T cells sorted from blood, obtained in a trial of the OX40 agonist ivuxolimab. The receptors shown here come from an adult with an advanced solid tumor such as melanoma, head and neck, liver or kidney cancer.

This clone was picked up one time. The chain uses TRBV6-5 and TRBJ2-2, with a weak D call TRBD2 (6 bases). Per the germline V gene, CDR1 is MNHEY and CDR2 is SVGAGI. The CDR3 loop spans 15 amino acids. V dropped 2 bases and J dropped 5 bases, with 12 bases sitting between them. In nucleotides, the CDR3 is TGTGCCAGCAGTTACGACGGGAGTTCTACCGGGGAGCTGTTTTTT. It translates to CASSYDGSSTGELFF.

This CDR3 is CASSPLGGKGSRQETQYF. CDR3 bases: TGTGCCAGCAGCCCTCTCGGAGGCAAGGGGTCCCGCCAAGAGACCCAGTACTTC. V and J are TRBV14 and TRBJ2-5; D may match TRBD1 or TRBD2 (5 bases each). Germline V gene lookup returns CDR1 SGHDN and CDR2 FVKESK. This CDR3 is built from 18 residues. The V end lost 4 bases, the J end lost 1 base, and 22 bases lay between the germline ends.

The V call is TRBV7-2, the J call TRBJ1-6; D gene unclear. Deletions cut 4 bases from V and 6 bases from J, with 4 bases between. Germline-derived CDR1 and CDR2 are SGHTA and FQGNSA. This CDR3 has 12 residues. The CDR3: CASSYSNSPLHF. In DNA form, the CDR3 reads TGTGCCAGCAGCTACAGTAATTCACCCCTCCACTTT. The full variable domain, with the rest looked up from reference TRBV7-2 and TRBJ1-6, is GAGVSQSPSNKVTEKGKDVELRCDPISGHTALYWYRQSLGQGLEFLIYFQGNSAPDKSGLPSDRFSAERTGGSVSTLTIQRTQQEDSAVYLCASSYSNSPLHFGNGTRLTVT.

The V and J genes are TRBV27 and TRBJ2-2, with 11 nucleotides matching TRBD2. Germline loops: CDR1 MNHEY, CDR2 SMNVEV (reference sequence). The CDR3 loop spans 15 amino acids. Trimming cost V 8 bases and J 2 bases; bases outside gene matches: 4. This CDR3 reads CASRGLAANTGELFF. For the CDR3, the DNA is TGTGCCAGCCGGGGACTAGCGGCCAACACCGGGGAGCTGTTTTTT.